The 19 T cell receptor beta chains listed next were all sequenced from one sample in a study of glioma-infiltrating T cells after dendritic cell vaccination. The protocol was immunoSEQ multiplex PCR, while the TCRdb copy is restricted to in-frame clones and leaves out a portion. The sample gives just over 95,000 clones, approximately 81% of which show up once; roughly 5.7% is in the top ten. Sequences were derived from blood, sampled before dendritic cell vaccination. The receptors derive from a human donor with glioblastoma.

This clone has a single count. The chain carries TRBV5-4 and TRBJ2-1; TRBD1 agrees at 11 bases. CDR1 is SGHNT and CDR2 is YYREEE in the germline V gene (reference sequence). The ends lost 0 bases at V and 2 bases at J; junction bases unmatched: 4. This CDR3 spans 17 amino acids. The CDR3: CASSLDKGQGAYNEQFF. CDR3 nucleotides: TGTGCCAGCAGCTTGGACAAGGGACAGGGGGCCTACAATGAGCAGTTCTTC.

The chain couples TRBV6-5 to TRBJ1-2, with a tentative D call TRBD1 (6 bases). In germline, CDR1 is MNHEY, CDR2 SVGAGI. The germline V and J ends were trimmed by 5 bases and 4 bases, with 17 bases remaining between them. The CDR3 has 15 amino acids. DNA of the CDR3: TGTGCCAGCAGTGTCGACAGGAACCGCGTCTATGGCTACACCTTC. Translation: CASSVDRNRVYGYTF.

This CDR3 reads CASSLSTSREKLFF. The CDR3 bases are TGTGCCAGCAGTTTATCGACAAGTCGGGAAAAACTGTTTTTT. This chain joins TRBV28 and TRBJ1-4; no firm D call. V was shortened by 1 base and J by 8 bases, with 11 bases between the two germline ends. Germline-derived CDR1 and CDR2 are MDHEN and SYDVKM. There are 14 residues in the CDR3.

V is TRBV19 and J is TRBJ2-3; 8 bases align to TRBD2. The CDR3 is 17 amino acids. Germline V gives CDR1 LNHDA, CDR2 SQIVND (reference sequence). The trim removed 4 bases at V and 2 bases at J, leaving 11 bases unmatched. The chain's CDR3 is CASSTRIAGLDTDTQYF. As DNA, the CDR3 is TGTGCCAGTAGTACCCGGATAGCGGGACTAGACACAGATACGCAGTATTTT.

This chain connects TRBV27 to TRBJ1-4; 9 nucleotides align to TRBD1. After removal of 2 bases from V and 5 bases from J, the junction contained 9 bases not matched to a gene. Per the germline V gene, CDR1 is MNHEY and CDR2 is SMNVEV (reference sequence). The CDR3 length is 17 residues. The CDR3 loop reads CASSLPVVDRGNEKLFF. Here the CDR3 DNA reads TGTGCCAGCAGTTTACCAGTTGTTGACAGGGGGAATGAAAAACTGTTTTTT. Variable domain in full (rest from reference TRBV27 and TRBJ1-4): EAQVTQNPRYLITVTGKKLTVTCSQNMNHEYMSWYRQDPGLGLRQIYYSMNVEVTDKGDVPEGYKVSRKEKRNFPLILESPSPNQTSLYFCASSLPVVDRGNEKLFFGSGTQLSVL.

The rearrangement links TRBV6-5 to TRBJ2-7; TRBD2 matches 10 bases. CDR3 length: 16 amino acids. Germline values: CDR1 MNHEY, CDR2 SVGAGI. With V trimmed by 0 bases and J by 3 bases, 5 bases remained unmatched. The CDR3 nucleotides read TGTGCCAGCAGTTACTCCGTGCTAGCGGGGGACTACGAGCAGTACTTC. Amino acid sequence: CASSYSVLAGDYEQYF.

This clone appeared a single time. This chain connects TRBV5-1 to TRBJ1-2; 7 bases agree with TRBD1. V trimming: 3 bases; J trimming: 3 bases; junction bases outside the gene matches: 14. This CDR3 is 17 amino acids long. Germline loops: CDR1 SGHRS, CDR2 YFSETQ. CDR3 sequence (DNA): TGCGCCAGCAGCTCCCGGTTAACTGGACAGGCTGACTATGGCTACACCTTC. Encoded protein: CASSSRLTGQADYGYTF.

This chain's CDR3 is CASSGQELYGYTF. CDR3 nucleotides: TGTGCCAGCTCGGGACAGGAGCTCTATGGCTACACCTTC. This chain uses TRBV18 with TRBJ1-2; 8 nucleotides line up with TRBD1. CDR1 and CDR2 (germline): KGHSH, LQKENI. The CDR3 extends over 13 amino acids. Trimming cost V 6 bases and J 4 bases; bases outside gene matches: 4.

The V gene is TRBV28, the J gene TRBJ2-1; D not certain. Germline values: CDR1 MDHEN, CDR2 SYDVKM. V shed 6 bases and J shed 0 bases, with 18 bases lying between them. The CDR3 runs to 17 residues. The CDR3 coding sequence is TGTGCCAGCAGCCGACTTCCGAAACCCTGCTCCTACAATGAGCAGTTCTTC. Protein product: CASSRLPKPCSYNEQFF. Full variable domain (missing parts from reference TRBV28 and TRBJ2-1): DVKVTQSSRYLVKRTGEKVFLECVQDMDHENMFWYRQDPGLGLRLIYFSYDVKMKEKGDIPEGYSVSREKKERFSLILESASTNQTSMYLCASSRLPKPCSYNEQFFGPGTRLTVL.

V is TRBV4-2 and J is TRBJ2-2; 10 nucleotides align to TRBD1. The CDR3 has 16 residues. V lost 1 base to trimming and J lost 4 bases; unmatched junction nucleotides: 3. Germline values: CDR1 LGHNA, CDR2 YNFKEQ. This chain's CDR3 is CASSQGQGAGTGELFF. DNA for the CDR3: TGTGCCAGCAGCCAAGGACAGGGGGCGGGCACCGGGGAGCTGTTTTTT.

The genes are TRBV7-9 and TRBJ2-7; maybe TRBD2 (7 bases). The CDR3 has 14 residues. The germline V and J ends were trimmed by 8 bases and 6 bases, with 20 bases remaining between them. Germline CDR1 and CDR2: SEHNR and FQNEAQ (reference sequence). DNA of the CDR3: TGTGCCAGCGACCTAGGGGGGGGAGCGGTCGAGCAGTACTTC. It translates to CASDLGGGAVEQYF.

The chain uses TRBV11-2 and TRBJ2-7, with TRBD2 matching 9 bases. V shed 1 base, J shed 2 bases, and the junction held 6 bases outside the gene matches. The CDR3 is 16 residues long. The V gene's germline CDR1 is SGHAT and CDR2 FQNNGV. CDR3 nucleotides: TGTGCCAGCAGCTTAGTGACTAGCGGAGCCCCCTACGAGCAGTACTTC. Protein sequence: CASSLVTSGAPYEQYF.

This clone came up a few times. The chain links TRBV18 to TRBJ1-5; 7 positions agree with TRBD1. Germline CDR1 reads KGHSH; CDR2 reads LQKENI. CDR3 length equals 16 residues. J lost 0 bases, V lost 2 bases, and 4 bases had no gene match. Here the CDR3 DNA reads TGTGCCAGCTCACCAAGGGGGCTAGGTAGCAATCAGCCCCAGCATTTT. This codes for CASSPRGLGSNQPQHF.

The chain uses TRBV5-8 and TRBJ1-6; 8 bases are shared with TRBD1. The germline CDR1 and CDR2 sequences are SGHTS and YDEGEE. The CDR3 consists of 15 residues. V trimming: 3 bases; J trimming: 6 bases; junction bases outside the gene matches: 5. The CDR3 is CASSSPTGVNSPLHF. The CDR3 DNA follows: TGTGCCAGCAGCTCCCCGACAGGGGTTAATTCACCCCTCCACTTT.

This clone was seen more than once but under ten times. This rearrangement joins TRBV7-9 to TRBJ1-1; D uncertain. Germline CDR1 reads SEHNR; CDR2 reads FQNEAQ (reference sequence). This CDR3 comprises 15 residues. V was shortened by 5 bases and J by 4 bases, with 17 bases between the two germline ends. The DNA for the CDR3 is TGTGCCAGCAGCGACTGGAGGGCGGTGAGCACTGAAGCTTTCTTT. This codes for CASSDWRAVSTEAFF. Full variable domain (rest looked up from reference TRBV7-9 and TRBJ1-1): DTGVSQNPRHKITKRGQNVTFRCDPISEHNRLYWYRQTLGQGPEFLTYFQNEAQLEKSRLLSDRFSAERPKGSFSTLEIQRTEQGDSAMYLCASSDWRAVSTEAFFGQGTRLTVV.

A single count supports this clone. The chain carries TRBV5-1 and TRBJ2-3; D ambiguous. The germline V gene encodes CDR1 SGHRS and CDR2 YFSETQ. The V end was cut by 0 bases, the J end by 0 bases, with 14 bases between. This CDR3 spans 17 amino acids. The CDR3, as DNA: TGCGCCAGCAGCTTGGCCGTGCGCGGCGCTAGCACAGATACGCAGTATTTT. It yields the protein CASSLAVRGASTDTQYF.

The J gene is TRBJ1-1, the V gene TRBV7-9, with D tentatively TRBD1 (5 bases). The CDR3 spans 15 residues. CDR1 is SEHNR, CDR2 FQNEAQ, per germline (reference sequence). V lost 1 base, J lost 6 bases, and 15 bases lay in between. For the CDR3, the DNA is TGTGCCAGCAGCTTAGGTGGTACATTAGGGGCTGAAGCTTTCTTT. This translates into CASSLGGTLGAEAFF.

The V gene is TRBV6-1, the J gene TRBJ1-6, with D unclear. Germline values: CDR1 MNHNS, CDR2 SASEGT. The CDR3 is 13 residues long. V lost 4 bases and J 9 bases, leaving 10 bases between the germline ends. The DNA of the CDR3 is TGTGCCAGCAGTGCCCGGGAGGTTTCACCCCTCCACTTT. This sequence encodes CASSAREVSPLHF.

The V call is TRBV7-9, the J call TRBJ1-4; maybe TRBD1 (5 bases). Between the trimmed V and J ends, which lost 4 bases and 0 bases, there was a span of 12 bases. CDR1 is SEHNR, CDR2 FQNEAQ, per germline (reference sequence). The CDR3 runs 16 residues. The CDR3 protein is CASSSLRTTTNEKLFF. The CDR3 nucleotides are TGTGCCAGCAGCTCCCTTCGGACAACAACTAATGAAAAACTGTTTTTT.